One and the same sample provided the 3 T cell receptor beta chains below, sequenced in a study of blood T cell repertoires in COVID-19. Using immunoSEQ multiplex PCR, the repertoire was profiled, and TCRdb retains in-frame clones only, with some absent. The table lists roughly 300,000 clones, 65% to 90% of them singletons. The specimen was peripheral blood. These receptors came from a woman aged 55-75 years with active or convalescent COVID-19.

This chain links TRBV6-5 with TRBJ2-7; TRBD1 is a possible D gene (6 bases). V was cut by 5 bases and J by 3 bases, with 17 bases left in between. The germline V gene encodes CDR1 MNHEY and CDR2 SVGAGI. This CDR3 comprises 15 residues. The CDR3 sequence: CASSLGGHLDYEQYF. The CDR3 nucleotides read TGTGCCAGCAGTCTAGGGGGACACCTTGACTACGAGCAGTACTTC.

The chain couples TRBV9 to TRBJ1-5, with no clear D. The CDR3 sequence is 13 residues long. The V end was cut by 0 bases, the J end by 3 bases, with 4 bases between. Looked up from germline, CDR1 is SGDLS and CDR2 is YYNGEE. The CDR3 DNA reads as TGTGCCAGCAGCGTAGAGCCCAATCAGCCCCAGCATTTT. It encodes CASSVEPNQPQHF.

The chain recombines TRBV9 with TRBJ1-1, with no clear D. V was pared by 4 bases and J by 4 bases, with 11 bases between. The germline V gene has CDR1 SGDLS and CDR2 YYNGEE. The CDR3 extends over 13 amino acids. The CDR3 spells CASSPPLGTEAFF. The CDR3 DNA reads as TGTGCCAGCAGCCCCCCCCTAGGCACTGAAGCTTTCTTT. The entire variable domain, with the rest obtained from reference TRBV9 and TRBJ1-1, is as follows: DSGVTQTPKHLITATGQRVTLRCSPRSGDLSVYWYQQSLDQGLQFLIQYYNGEERAKGNILERFSAQQFPDLHSELNLSSLELGDSALYFCASSPPLGTEAFFGQGTRLTVV.